This T cell receptor beta chain emerged from a study of beta chain features in type 1 diabetes. Across the whole study: Age, gender and cell yields were alike across patients and healthy donors.

General study results and limits: Healthy donors had naive, central memory and Treg TCRB repertoires that appeared less similar than those seen among patients. In all four CD4+ subsets, TCRB CDR3 length was significantly, moderately reduced in type 1 diabetes.

This clone was counted a few times. Its antigen is currently unknown. Sequencing targeted expressed TCRB transcripts, as all isolated RNA had been reverse transcribed. Assay: immunoSEQ multiplex PCR; the TCRdb copy retains only in-frame clones and omits some. Of 280,000 or so clones listed, approximately 16% were seen once; the top ten hold approximately 0.015%. Researchers reported sorting CD4+ naive, central memory, regulatory and stem cell-like memory cells via CD45RO/CCR7/CD25/CD127/CD95/CD27. Sequencing was carried out using naive CD4+ T cells from blood. The receptor's source is a man between 18 and 29 years old with type 1 diabetes.

DNA of the CDR3: TGTGCCAGCATGAGCGGGAGCGGGTACGAGCAGTACTTC. It translates to CASMSGSGYEQYF. This chain connects TRBV28 to TRBJ2-7; 8 nucleotides line up with TRBD2. The CDR3 sequence is 13 residues long. V was clipped by 7 bases and J by 4 bases; unmatched bases: 6. Germline-derived CDR1 and CDR2 are MDHEN and SYDVKM.